This T cell receptor beta chain was recorded in a study of T-cell reconstitution after alpha-beta-depleted transplantation in children. The germline V and J ends were trimmed by 1 base and 5 bases, with 14 bases remaining between them. Germline lookup yields CDR1 SGHRS and CDR2 YFSETQ. The CDR3 totals 15 residues. Many counts were recorded for this clonotype. Preparation of the TCRbeta library was carried out with unique molecular identifiers. TCRdb called the PCR reads again in MiXCR, with one record for every CDR3 protein. The sample records around 200,000 distinct CDR3 sequences, about 6.3% being singletons.

The sequence was obtained from a human donor who donated a stem cell graft to a child with Wiskott-Aldrich syndrome. The input for sequencing was PBMCs from the stem cell graft donor, taken from the stem cell graft. The rearrangement joins TRBV5-1 to TRBJ2-3, with D perhaps being TRBD1 or TRBD2 (6 bases each). CDR3 sequence (DNA): TGCGCCAGCAGCTTGAGGGGGGTACATCAAGATACGCAGTATTTT. The encoded protein is CASSLRGVHQDTQYF.